Listed here are 29 T cell receptor beta chains from one sample, sequenced in a study of molecular identifiers for immune sequencing clone quantification. TCRdb reprocessed the PCR reads via MiXCR and lists one record per CDR3 protein. The sample contains approximately 500,000 distinct CDR3 sequences, around 21% of which appear only once. Input material: naive CD8+ T cells from blood, with Jurkat cell RNA spiked in. Subset defined: FACS-sorted CD8+CD4-CCR7+CD45RA+ naive T cells. The receptors originated from a human donor in good health. Some libraries in this study had Jurkat cell RNA spiked in.

The sample holds a few counts of this clonotype. The genes are TRBV19 and TRBJ2-1, with unresolved D. Trimming pared 6 bases from V and 0 bases from J, leaving 9 bases between. This CDR3 spans 14 amino acids. The germline V gene has CDR1 LNHDA and CDR2 SQIVND (reference sequence). CDR3 loop: CASSGPFSYNEQFF. CDR3 DNA sequence: TGTGCCAGTAGCGGCCCCTTCTCCTACAATGAGCAGTTCTTC.

This clonotype was detected many times. This rearrangement joins TRBV5-1 to TRBJ2-4, with TRBD1 matching over 11 bases. Germline lookup yields CDR1 SGHRS and CDR2 YFSETQ. The CDR3 length is 16 residues. Germline trimming cut 2 bases from V and 8 bases from J; bases unmatched to any gene: 9. In DNA, the CDR3 is TGCGCCAGCAGCTTTGGACAGGGGGCGATGGGATACATTCAGTACTTC. Amino acid sequence: CASSFGQGAMGYIQYF.

The chain joins TRBV20-1 to TRBJ1-5, with D uncertain. Germline V lookup: CDR1 DFQATT, CDR2 SNEGSKA (reference sequence). Trimming took off 0 bases at V and 6 bases at J, with 18 bases between the two ends. The CDR3 is 16 residues long. CDR3 residues: CSARDFFEANGQPQHF. CDR3 in DNA: TGCAGTGCTAGAGATTTTTTCGAGGCGAACGGTCAGCCCCAGCATTTT.

This clonotype was detected ten times or more. The chain carries TRBV6-1 and TRBJ1-5; 7 bases line up with TRBD1. Germline-derived CDR1 and CDR2 are MNHNS and SASEGT. The CDR3 runs 14 residues. V lost 6 bases and J lost 6; bases outside the gene matches: 8. The CDR3 reads CASSDGQAFQPQHF. DNA for the CDR3: TGTGCCAGCAGCGATGGACAGGCTTTTCAGCCCCAGCATTTT.

There are a few counts of this clonotype. The chain combines TRBV27 with TRBJ1-6; the D is unclear. The CDR3 runs to 13 residues. Germline V lookup: CDR1 MNHEY, CDR2 SMNVEV (reference sequence). V shed 5 bases and J shed 7 bases, with 9 bases lying between them. The CDR3 DNA is TGTGCCAGCAGTCTGCGACGGAATTCACCCCTCCACTTT. Protein product: CASSLRRNSPLHF.

This clonotype was counted between two and nine times. This chain uses TRBV20-1 with TRBJ2-1; D is uncertain. There are 12 residues in the CDR3. Trimming took off 1 base at V and 6 bases at J, with 7 bases between the two ends. CDR1 DFQATT and CDR2 SNEGSKA come from the germline V gene (reference sequence). CDR3 sequence: CSARASSNEQFF. In DNA, the CDR3 is TGCAGTGCTAGAGCCTCTAGCAATGAGCAGTTCTTC.

The chain recombines TRBV6-5 with TRBJ1-4; D may be TRBD1 (6 bases). Germline CDR1 is MNHEY and CDR2 is SVGAGI. V was pared by 6 bases and J by 0 bases, with 20 bases between. CDR3 length: 18 amino acids. CDR3 nucleotide sequence: TGTGCCAGCAGGAGGGCGGGGGGCCGAGCAGCAACTAATGAAAAACTGTTTTTT. This codes for CASRRAGGRAATNEKLFF.

The gene calls are TRBV6-5 and TRBJ2-3; TRBD1 might be the D (6 bases). CDR1 is MNHEY, CDR2 SVGAGI, per germline. The V gene lost 1 base and the J gene lost 3 bases, with 11 bases spanning the gap. This CDR3 is 15 amino acids long. The CDR3 region has the DNA TGTGCCAGCAGTTACTTACAGGGTCGGACAGATACGCAGTATTTT. Amino acid sequence: CASSYLQGRTDTQYF.

Comment on this clonotype: This could be a read error, since a much larger clone is one nucleotide away. The chain recombines TRBV20-1 with TRBJ1-2, with D unclear. Trimming cost V 4 bases and J 3 bases, with 9 bases left between them. The CDR3 has 12 amino acids. Per germline, CDR1 DFQATT and CDR2 SNEGSKA (reference sequence). The CDR3 region is CSAINPYYGYTF. The CDR3 DNA follows: TGCAGTGCTATTAATCCTTACTATGGCTACACCTTC.

The chain has TRBV29-1 and TRBJ2-1; 13 nucleotides match TRBD2. There are 15 residues in the CDR3. CDR1 is SQVTM and CDR2 is ANQGSEA in the germline V gene. V was pared by 2 bases and J by 4 bases, with 2 bases of the junction left unmatched. CDR3 sequence: CSVETTSGGYNEQFF. The CDR3, as DNA: TGCAGCGTTGAAACGACTAGCGGGGGGTACAATGAGCAGTTCTTC.

This clonotype was seen ten or more times. A junction boundary mismatches the germline segment, possibly from a read error. The genes are TRBV5-6 and TRBJ2-7; 7 nucleotides agree with TRBD2. Per the germline V gene, CDR1 is SGHDT and CDR2 is YYEEEE. The length of the CDR3 is 14 residues. The CDR3 bases are TGCGCCAGCAGCCCCGGGGCGGGAGACTACGAGCAGTACTTC. It is translated as CASSPGAGDYEQYF.

This chain joins TRBV20-1 and TRBJ2-7, with 8 bases fitting TRBD2. The CDR3 runs 13 residues. CDR1 and CDR2 (germline): DFQATT, SNEGSKA (reference sequence). V lost 7 bases to trimming and J lost 4 bases; unmatched junction nucleotides: 9. CDR3 residues: CSVSGGPGYEQYF. The DNA of the CDR3 is TGCAGTGTTTCGGGAGGGCCTGGTTACGAGCAGTACTTC.

This clonotype was seen more than once but under ten times. The chain couples TRBV6-2 or TRBV6-3 to TRBJ2-1, with D possibly matching TRBD2 (6 bases). CDR3 length equals 15 residues. The germline V and J ends were trimmed by 5 bases and 8 bases, with 19 bases remaining between them. Germline V gene sequence: CDR1 MNHEY, CDR2 SVGEGT. Here the CDR3 DNA reads TGTGCCAGCAGTCTCCAACCCGGGGGAAGCCATGAGCAGTTCTTC. Translated: CASSLQPGGSHEQFF.

Written as DNA, the CDR3 is TGTGCCAGTACCGGAACCGGTAGCGTCTACCAAGAGACCCAGTACTTC. Encoded protein: CASTGTGSVYQETQYF. The V and J genes are TRBV19 and TRBJ2-5; a weak D match, TRBD2 (5 bases). CDR3 length: 16 residues. The V end was cut by 7 bases, the J end by 0 bases, with 18 bases between. Per germline, CDR1 LNHDA and CDR2 SQIVND (reference sequence).

This clonotype was seen at least ten times. The chain employs TRBV6-6 and TRBJ2-3; D is perhaps TRBD2 (7 bases). Trimming left V 2 bases short and J 1 base short, with 13 bases between. Looked up from germline, CDR1 is MNHNY and CDR2 is SVGAGI (reference sequence). This CDR3 has 16 amino acids. The CDR3 protein is CASSYIAGAGTDTQYF. The CDR3 DNA follows: TGTGCCAGCAGTTACATTGCGGGGGCTGGCACAGATACGCAGTATTTT.

The chain has TRBV7-6 and TRBJ1-1; a possible D gene is TRBD1 (5 bases). Germline assignment: CDR1 SGHVS and CDR2 FNYEAQ. The CDR3 has 16 amino acids. With 1 base removed from V and 1 base from J, the gap between germline ends came to 13 bases. CDR3 nucleotides: TGTGCCAGCAGCTTAGGGTCCAGGGCGGCGAACACTGAAGCTTTCTTT. It yields the protein CASSLGSRAANTEAFF.

This clonotype was seen many times. This chain joins TRBV12-3 or TRBV12-4 and TRBJ2-3; D is unresolved. The V end lost 3 bases, the J end lost 2 bases, and 6 bases lay between the germline ends. The CDR3 has 13 residues. The CDR3 spells CASSFIDTDTQYF. The CDR3 DNA follows: TGTGCCAGCAGTTTTATCGACACAGATACGCAGTATTTT.

Here the CDR3 DNA reads TGCAGTGCTAGAGATCCCGACACTTTCTCTGGGGCCAACGTCCTGACTTTC. Amino acids: CSARDPDTFSGANVLTF. V gene TRBV20-1 combines with J gene TRBJ2-6, with D hard to call. V was clipped by 0 bases and J by 0 bases, with 12 bases between them. The CDR3 runs to 17 residues. CDR1 is DFQATT, CDR2 SNEGSKA, per germline (reference sequence).

This clonotype was observed at least ten times. This rearrangement joins TRBV19 to TRBJ1-2; 7 bases agree with TRBD1. This CDR3 is built from 12 residues. Germline CDR1 LNHDA, CDR2 SQIVND (reference sequence). V shed 5 bases, J shed 14 bases, and the junction held 11 bases outside the gene matches. CDR3 in amino acids: CASSPPAGTETF. The DNA for the CDR3 is TGTGCCAGTAGTCCCCCCGCCGGGACAGAGACCTTC.

Turning to this clonotype: The junction shows a germline mismatch at one end, possibly a read error. J is TRBJ2-1 and V is TRBV4-3, with D unclear. The CDR3 runs to 17 residues. The germline V gene has CDR1 LGHNA and CDR2 YSLEER. The chain's CDR3 is CASSQESTTLSYNERFF. The DNA of the CDR3 is TGCGCCAGCAGCCAAGAATCTACCACCCTCTCCTACAATGAGCGGTTCTTC.

This clonotype was seen a few times. The chain couples TRBV27 to TRBJ1-6; D remains ambiguous. Trimming shortened V by 5 bases and J by 0 bases, and 11 bases separated the two germline ends. CDR1 is MNHEY and CDR2 is SMNVEV in the germline V gene (reference sequence). The CDR3 extends over 16 amino acids. The CDR3 nucleotides read TGTGCCAGCAGTATCGAACAGCCCTCCTATAATTCACCCCTCCACTTT. Protein product: CASSIEQPSYNSPLHF.

This clonotype was found a few times. The chain carries TRBV7-8 and TRBJ2-5; no firm D call. There are 14 residues in the CDR3. Trimming pared 1 base from V and 4 bases from J, leaving 10 bases between. Germline CDR1 is SGHVS and CDR2 is FQNEAQ. DNA of the CDR3: TGTGCCAGCAGCTTAGTCGACCGATTAGAGACCCAGTACTTC. Protein sequence: CASSLVDRLETQYF.

The gene calls are TRBV7-9 and TRBJ2-7; maybe TRBD2 (6 bases). Per germline, CDR1 SEHNR and CDR2 FQNEAQ (reference sequence). V lost 5 bases and J 3 bases, leaving 20 bases between the germline ends. This CDR3 contains 16 residues. The CDR3 coding sequence is TGTGCCAGCAGCCCCGGTGGGGGGACCCGTGTCTACGAGCAGTACTTC. This gives the protein CASSPGGGTRVYEQYF. The whole variable domain, filled in from reference TRBV7-9 and TRBJ2-7, reads DTGVSQNPRHKITKRGQNVTFRCDPISEHNRLYWYRQTLGQGPEFLTYFQNEAQLEKSRLLSDRFSAERPKGSFSTLEIQRTEQGDSAMYLCASSPGGGTRVYEQYFGPGTRLTVT.

This clonotype was found a few times. This rearrangement joins TRBV12-3 or TRBV12-4 to TRBJ2-3; D is tentatively TRBD1 or TRBD2 (5 bases each). Trimming removed 4 bases at V and 0 bases at J, with 8 bases between. The length of the CDR3 is 14 residues. CDR3 bases: TGTGCCAGCAGTTCTTGGGGGAGCACAGATACGCAGTATTTT. Its translation is CASSSWGSTDTQYF.

This clonotype was seen a handful of times. The gene calls are TRBV27 and TRBJ2-5; unclear D gene. V was pared by 5 bases and J by 2 bases, with 12 bases between. The CDR3 is 14 amino acids. CDR1 MNHEY and CDR2 SMNVEV come from the germline V gene (reference sequence). CDR3 in DNA: TGTGCCAGCAGTGTTTCAATGGTTCAAGAGACCCAGTACTTC. This encodes CASSVSMVQETQYF.

The V call is TRBV2, the J call TRBJ2-3; 11 bases fit TRBD2. The V gene end was trimmed by 0 bases and the J gene end by 5 bases; junction bases not matched to a gene: 4. The germline V gene encodes CDR1 SNHLY and CDR2 FYNNEI. The CDR3 has 16 residues. CDR3 amino acids: CASSEARLAGIDTQYF. The CDR3 DNA sequence: TGTGCCAGCAGTGAAGCCCGACTAGCGGGGATAGATACGCAGTATTTT. The entire variable domain, with the rest obtained from reference TRBV2 and TRBJ2-3, is as follows: EPEVTQTPSHQVTQMGQEVILRCVPISNHLYFYWYRQILGQKVEFLVSFYNNEISEKSEIFDDQFSVERPDGSNFTLKIRSTKLEDSAMYFCASSEARLAGIDTQYFGPGTRLTVL.

This clonotype occurred many times. This sequence joins TRBV5-1 and TRBJ1-1; D is possibly TRBD1 (5 bases). V shed 3 bases and J shed 5 bases, with 11 bases lying between them. Germline V gives CDR1 SGHRS, CDR2 YFSETQ. The CDR3 is 13 amino acids. This chain's CDR3 is CASSWGEETEAFF. The CDR3 region has the DNA TGCGCCAGCAGCTGGGGGGAGGAAACTGAAGCTTTCTTT.

This clonotype was seen ten or more times. The V call is TRBV4-3, the J call TRBJ1-1; a possible D gene is TRBD1 (5 bases). Germline CDR1 reads LGHNA; CDR2 reads YSLEER. V was clipped by 1 base and J by 4 bases, with 10 bases between them. The CDR3 runs 14 residues. CDR3 DNA sequence: TGCGCCAGCAGCCAAGGTTCGGGGGTCACTGAAGCTTTCTTT. Translation gives CASSQGSGVTEAFF.

This clonotype was counted between two and nine times. V gene TRBV20-1 combines with J gene TRBJ2-4; D is perhaps TRBD1 (5 bases). Trimming stripped 4 bases from V and 0 bases from J, with 22 bases between. Germline CDR1 DFQATT, CDR2 SNEGSKA (reference sequence). The length of the CDR3 is 18 residues. The CDR3 protein is CSAIPYQGPSLAKNIQYF. CDR3 in DNA: TGCAGTGCTATCCCTTATCAGGGCCCTTCTCTAGCCAAAAACATTCAGTACTTC.